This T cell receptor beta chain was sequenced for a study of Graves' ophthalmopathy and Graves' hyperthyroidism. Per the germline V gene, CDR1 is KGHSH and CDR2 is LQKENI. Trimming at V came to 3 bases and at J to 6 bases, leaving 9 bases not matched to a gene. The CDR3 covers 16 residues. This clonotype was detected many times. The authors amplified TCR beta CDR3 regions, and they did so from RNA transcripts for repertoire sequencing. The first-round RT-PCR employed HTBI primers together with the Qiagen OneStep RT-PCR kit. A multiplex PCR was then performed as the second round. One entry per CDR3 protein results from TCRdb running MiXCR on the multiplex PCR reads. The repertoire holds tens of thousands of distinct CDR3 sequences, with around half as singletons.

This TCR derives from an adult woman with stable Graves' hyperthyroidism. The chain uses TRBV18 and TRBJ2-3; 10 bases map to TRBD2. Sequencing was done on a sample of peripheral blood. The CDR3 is CASSPPLAGVTDTQYF. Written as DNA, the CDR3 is TGTGCCAGCTCACCGCCCCTAGCGGGAGTAACCGATACGCAGTATTTT.